The rows below give T cell receptor beta chains drawn from one sample of a study of human T cells and chemical hapten exposure. TCRdb re-derived calls from the RACE reads in MiXCR, one entry per CDR3 protein. The profile covers fewer than 300,000 distinct CDR3 sequences, with over 8% appearing a single time and less than 3% taken by the ten largest. The sample in question was whole blood, obtained in connection with sensitization to the hapten diphenylcyclopropenone (DPC). The receptors originated from a woman in her 40s with alopecia areata. Some clones in this sample may be carry-over from other donors' samples. CDR3s include the opening cysteine and the closing phenylalanine or tryptophan. A D gene is named only where the DNA matches it firmly. Some rows mark clone size as missing; the rest say once, few, many or name a class of expanded clone.

few	TRBV7-6	TRBJ2-7	TRBD2	CASSPSIGTSGSYEQYF	TGTGCCAGCAGCCCAAGCATTGGGACTAGCGGATCCTACGAGCAGTACTTC
-	TRBV29-1	TRBJ2-2	-	CSVLAPFGRAGELFF	TGCAGCGTCCTTGCCCCGTTCGGGCGCGCCGGGGAGCTGTTTTTT
-	TRBV11-3	TRBJ2-1	-	CASSSESGSYNEQFF	TGTGCCAGCAGCTCGGAGAGTGGCTCCTACAATGAGCAGTTCTTC
-	TRBV6-1	TRBJ2-3	-	CASTQRGDTQYF	TGTGCCAGCACCCAAAGGGGGGATACGCAGTATTTT
few	TRBV2	TRBJ1-1	-	CASSAVENTEAFF	TGTGCCAGCAGTGCGGTTGAGAACACTGAAGCTTTCTTT
few	TRBV6-6	TRBJ1-2	-	CASTLGGWDYGYTF	TGTGCCAGCACCCTAGGTGGTTGGGACTATGGCTACACCTTC
-	TRBV10-3	TRBJ2-1	-	CAISGTGAGTSRVNEQFF	TGTGCCATCAGTGGAACAGGTGCCGGGACCTCCAGGGTCAATGAGCAGTTCTTC
few	TRBV28	TRBJ2-7	-	CASGELERSSYEQYF	TGTGCCAGTGGGGAGTTGGAGCGGAGCTCCTACGAGCAGTACTTC
-	TRBV20-1	TRBJ2-3	TRBD1	CSATGTGSTDTQYF	TGCAGTGCTACTGGGACAGGTAGCACAGATACGCAGTATTTT
-	TRBV6-1	TRBJ1-5	TRBD1	CASSPTGVRNQPQHF	TGTGCCAGCAGCCCGACAGGGGTGAGAAATCAGCCCCAGCATTTT
-	TRBV28	TRBJ2-3	TRBD2	CASIFTGGSFDTQYF	TGTGCCAGCATTTTTACGGGCGGGAGTTTTGATACGCAGTATTTT
-	TRBV27	TRBJ2-7	-	CASGRVYYEQYF	TGTGCCAGCGGTAGAGTGTACTACGAGCAGTACTTC
-	TRBV9	TRBJ2-7	TRBD2	CASSVTASGGEQYF	TGTGCCAGCAGCGTGACTGCTAGCGGTGGAGAGCAGTACTTC
few	TRBV27	TRBJ1-5	-	CASSLSRTNQPQHF	TGTGCCAGCAGTTTATCGAGGACCAATCAGCCCCAGCATTTT
-	TRBV4-3	TRBJ2-2	-	CASSQDGRLRSTGELFF	TGCGCCAGCAGCCAAGATGGGCGCTTACGGAGCACCGGGGAGCTGTTTTTT
few	TRBV6-6	TRBJ2-7	-	CASSPNRGAYEQYF	TGTGCCAGCAGCCCAAACCGGGGAGCTTACGAGCAGTACTTC
-	TRBV3-1	TRBJ2-7	TRBD2	CASSLMTSGPYEQYF	TGTGCCAGCAGCCTAATGACTAGCGGTCCTTACGAGCAGTACTTC
many	TRBV28	TRBJ1-5	TRBD1	CASSFAGGRQPQHF	TGTGCCAGCAGTTTCGCAGGGGGCAGACAGCCCCAGCATTTT
-	TRBV20-1	TRBJ2-7	-	CSARQVSSYEQYF	TGCAGTGCTAGACAGGTTAGCTCCTACGAGCAGTACTTC
few	TRBV11-3	TRBJ2-1	TRBD2	CASSLGSLAGGSHEQFF	TGTGCCAGCAGCTTAGGATCCCTAGCGGGAGGTTCCCATGAGCAGTTCTTC
few	TRBV6-2/TRBV6-3	TRBJ2-7	TRBD1	CASSSRTGNKNEQYF	TGTGCCAGCAGTTCCCGGACAGGGAATAAGAACGAGCAGTACTTC
-	TRBV7-2	TRBJ2-3	-	CASSPTGAILAITDTQYF	TGTGCCAGCAGCCCGACGGGGGCCATACTTGCCATCACAGATACGCAGTATTTT
few	TRBV27	TRBJ1-5	TRBD1	CASSTQGNNQPQHF	TGTGCCAGCAGCACACAGGGGAACAATCAGCCCCAGCATTTT
many	TRBV29-1	TRBJ1-1	-	CSVEAGTEAFF	TGCAGCGTTGAAGCGGGGACTGAAGCTTTCTTT
few	TRBV27	TRBJ2-6	-	CASNLGLPSGANVLTF	TGTGCCAGCAATCTCGGGCTACCCTCTGGGGCCAACGTCCTGACTTTC
few	TRBV6-2/TRBV6-3	TRBJ2-5	-	CATGDPQETQYF	TGTGCCACGGGGGACCCCCAAGAGACCCAGTACTTC
few	TRBV7-2	TRBJ1-5	-	CASSLARDTNQPQHF	TGTGCCAGCAGCTTAGCCCGGGACACTAATCAGCCCCAGCATTTT
few	TRBV6-5	TRBJ2-7	TRBD1	CATSPTGAYEQYF	TGTGCCACCTCCCCCACAGGGGCCTACGAGCAGTACTTC
-	TRBV7-9	TRBJ2-1	TRBD2	CASSSVLAGFFNEQFF	TGTGCCAGCAGCTCCGTTCTAGCGGGATTTTTCAATGAGCAGTTCTTC
-	TRBV5-1	TRBJ2-3	-	CASSLARGTTDTQYF	TGCGCCAGCAGCTTGGCGCGGGGTACCACAGATACGCAGTATTTT
few	TRBV3-1	TRBJ1-5	-	CASSQDSSNQPQHF	TGTGCCAGCAGCCAAGACAGTTCCAATCAGCCCCAGCATTTT
few	TRBV20-1	TRBJ1-6	TRBD1	CSARPWDRNSPLHF	TGCAGTGCTCGACCTTGGGACAGAAATTCACCCCTCCACTTT
-	TRBV28	TRBJ1-1	-	CASSLYTEAFF	TGTGCCAGCAGTTTGTACACTGAAGCTTTCTTT
-	TRBV29-1	TRBJ1-1	-	CSARGQLTEAFF	TGCAGCGCCCGAGGACAACTCACTGAAGCTTTCTTT
few	TRBV6-2/TRBV6-3	TRBJ1-1	-	CASSQAPEAFF	TGTGCCAGCTCGCAGGCCCCTGAAGCTTTCTTT
many	TRBV28	TRBJ2-1	TRBD2	CASSPGLAGGLSEQFF	TGTGCCAGCAGCCCAGGACTAGCGGGAGGACTGAGTGAGCAGTTCTTC
few	TRBV7-8	TRBJ2-1	-	CASNPLQGNEQFF	TGTGCCAGCAATCCTTTGCAGGGAAATGAGCAGTTCTTC
few	TRBV9	TRBJ2-5	TRBD2	CASSVGVRTSGAQETQYF	TGTGCCAGCAGCGTAGGAGTTAGGACTAGCGGAGCCCAAGAGACCCAGTACTTC
-	TRBV4-1	TRBJ2-2	-	CASTIGGTVNTGELFF	TGCGCCAGCACTATAGGGGGGACAGTGAACACCGGGGAGCTGTTTTTT
few	TRBV28	TRBJ2-3	TRBD1	CASSLPDRVWDTQYF	TGTGCCAGCAGTTTACCGGACAGGGTGTGGGATACGCAGTATTTT
-	TRBV5-1	TRBJ1-6	-	CASRETGYSPLHF	TGCGCCAGCAGGGAGACAGGTTATTCACCCCTCCACTTT
-	TRBV5-1	TRBJ2-5	TRBD1	CASSRTWTGVQETQYF	TGCGCCAGCAGCCGAACGTGGACAGGGGTCCAAGAGACCCAGTACTTC
few	TRBV28	TRBJ2-2	-	CASSFVGPKNTGELFF	TGTGCCAGCAGTTTTGTTGGTCCTAAGAACACCGGGGAGCTGTTTTTT
few	TRBV20-1	TRBJ2-3	-	CSAGTDTQYF	TGCAGTGCAGGCACAGATACGCAGTATTTT
-	TRBV7-9	TRBJ2-4	-	CASSYGLTKNIQYF	TGTGCCAGCAGTTACGGGTTAACCAAAAACATTCAGTACTTC
few	TRBV27	TRBJ2-7	TRBD1	CASSFGQGEQYF	TGTGCCAGCAGCTTCGGACAGGGCGAGCAGTACTTC
-	TRBV6-2/TRBV6-3	TRBJ2-7	-	CASSYLLTSYEQYF	TGTGCCAGCAGTTACTTGCTAACATCCTACGAGCAGTACTTC
-	TRBV28	TRBJ1-5	TRBD1	CASTKVGTGTGRVYSNQPQHF	TGTGCCAGCACTAAGGTTGGGACAGGGACGGGGAGGGTTTATAGCAATCAGCCCCAGCATTTT
few	TRBV20-1	TRBJ2-3	-	CSARDQARRYF	TGCAGTGCTAGAGATCAAGCTAGACGGTATTTT
few	TRBV7-6	TRBJ2-3	-	CAAGAGPTDTQYF	TGTGCCGCGGGCGCGGGACCCACAGATACGCAGTATTTT
-	TRBV7-9	TRBJ2-2	-	CASSFAVANTGELFF	TGTGCCAGCAGCTTCGCCGTGGCGAACACCGGGGAGCTGTTTTTT
medium-sized	TRBV7-2	TRBJ2-3	TRBD2	CASSLSAGSLGDTQYF	TGTGCCAGCAGCTTATCAGCGGGATCTTTAGGAGATACGCAGTATTTT